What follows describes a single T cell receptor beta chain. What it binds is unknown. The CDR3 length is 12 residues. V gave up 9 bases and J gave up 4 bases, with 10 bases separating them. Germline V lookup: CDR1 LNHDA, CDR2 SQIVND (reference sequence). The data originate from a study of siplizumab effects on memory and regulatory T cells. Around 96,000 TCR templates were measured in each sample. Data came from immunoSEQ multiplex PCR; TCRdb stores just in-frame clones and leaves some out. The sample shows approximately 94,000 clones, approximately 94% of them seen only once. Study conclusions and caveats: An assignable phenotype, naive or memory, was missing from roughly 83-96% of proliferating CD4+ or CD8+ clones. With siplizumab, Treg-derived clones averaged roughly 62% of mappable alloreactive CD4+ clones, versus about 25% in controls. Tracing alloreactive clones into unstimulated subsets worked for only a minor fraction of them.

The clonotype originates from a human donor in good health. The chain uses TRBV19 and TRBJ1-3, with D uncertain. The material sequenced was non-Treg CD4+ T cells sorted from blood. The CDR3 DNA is TGTGCCAGCGGTCAAGTCGGAAACACCATATATTTT. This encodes CASGQVGNTIYF.